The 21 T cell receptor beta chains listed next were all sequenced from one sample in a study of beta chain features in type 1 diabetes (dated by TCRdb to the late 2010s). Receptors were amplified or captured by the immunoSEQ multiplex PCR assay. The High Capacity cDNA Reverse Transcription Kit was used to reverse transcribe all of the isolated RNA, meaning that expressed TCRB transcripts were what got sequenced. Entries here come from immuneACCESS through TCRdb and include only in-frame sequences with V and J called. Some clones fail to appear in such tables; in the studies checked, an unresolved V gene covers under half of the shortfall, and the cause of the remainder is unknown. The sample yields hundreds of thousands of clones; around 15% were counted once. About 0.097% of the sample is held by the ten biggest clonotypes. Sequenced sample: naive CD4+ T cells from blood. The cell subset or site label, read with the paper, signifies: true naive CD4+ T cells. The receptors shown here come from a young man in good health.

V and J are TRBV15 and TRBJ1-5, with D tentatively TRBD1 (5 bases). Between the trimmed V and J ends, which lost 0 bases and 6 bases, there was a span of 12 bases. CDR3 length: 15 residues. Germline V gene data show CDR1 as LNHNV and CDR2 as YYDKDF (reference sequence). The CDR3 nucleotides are TGTGCCACCAGCAGAGATGCGACAGTCAGTCAGCCCCAGCATTTT. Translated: CATSRDATVSQPQHF.

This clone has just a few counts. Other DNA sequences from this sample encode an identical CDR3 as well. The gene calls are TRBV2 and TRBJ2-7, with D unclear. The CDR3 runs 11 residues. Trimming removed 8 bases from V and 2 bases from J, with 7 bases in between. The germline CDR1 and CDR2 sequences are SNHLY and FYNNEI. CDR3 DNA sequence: TGTGCCAGCTCGCGTACCTACGAGCAGTACTTC. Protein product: CASSRTYEQYF. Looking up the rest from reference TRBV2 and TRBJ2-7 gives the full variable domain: EPEVTQTPSHQVTQMGQEVILRCVPISNHLYFYWYRQILGQKVEFLVSFYNNEISEKSEIFDDQFSVERPDGSNFTLKIRSTKLEDSAMYFCASSRTYEQYFGPGTRLTVT.

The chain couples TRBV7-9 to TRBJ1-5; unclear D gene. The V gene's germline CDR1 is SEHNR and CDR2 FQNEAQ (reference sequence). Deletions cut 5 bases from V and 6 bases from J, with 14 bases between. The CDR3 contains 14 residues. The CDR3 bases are TGTGCCAGCAGCATAGATACGGTGGCTCAGCCCCAGCATTTT. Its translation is CASSIDTVAQPQHF.

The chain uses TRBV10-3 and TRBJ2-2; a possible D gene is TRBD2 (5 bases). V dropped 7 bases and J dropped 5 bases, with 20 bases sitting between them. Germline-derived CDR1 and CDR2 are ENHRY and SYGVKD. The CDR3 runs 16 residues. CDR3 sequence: CAITPGGLRGTGELFF. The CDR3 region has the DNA TGTGCCATCACCCCCGGCGGACTCCGGGGAACCGGGGAGCTGTTTTTT.

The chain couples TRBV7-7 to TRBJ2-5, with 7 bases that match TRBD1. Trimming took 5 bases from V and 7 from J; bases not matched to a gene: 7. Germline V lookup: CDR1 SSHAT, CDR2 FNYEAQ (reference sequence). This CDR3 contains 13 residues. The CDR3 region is CASSLQGPGTQYF. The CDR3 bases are TGTGCCAGCAGCCTACAGGGGCCCGGGACCCAGTACTTC.

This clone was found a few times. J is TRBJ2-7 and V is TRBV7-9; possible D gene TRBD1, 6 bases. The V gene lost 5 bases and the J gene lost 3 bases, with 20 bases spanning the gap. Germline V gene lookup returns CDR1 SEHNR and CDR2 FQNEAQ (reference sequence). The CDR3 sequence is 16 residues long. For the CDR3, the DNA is TGTGCCAGCAGCGTATCCCAGGGGCCCACCTTCTACGAGCAGTACTTC. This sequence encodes CASSVSQGPTFYEQYF.

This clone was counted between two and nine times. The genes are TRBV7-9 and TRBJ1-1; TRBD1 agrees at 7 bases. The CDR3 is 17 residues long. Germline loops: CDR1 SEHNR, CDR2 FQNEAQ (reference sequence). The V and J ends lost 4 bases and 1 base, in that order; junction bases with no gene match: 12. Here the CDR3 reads CASSSPRGAGGNTEAFF. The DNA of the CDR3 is TGTGCCAGCAGCTCCCCCCGGGGGGCAGGGGGGAACACTGAAGCTTTCTTT.

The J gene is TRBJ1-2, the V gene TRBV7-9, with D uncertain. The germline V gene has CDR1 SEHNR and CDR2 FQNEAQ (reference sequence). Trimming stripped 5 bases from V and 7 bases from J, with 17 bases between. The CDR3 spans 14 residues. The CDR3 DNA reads TGTGCCAGCAGCACGGTTATGGACGTTGGTGGCTACACCTTC. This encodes CASSTVMDVGGYTF.

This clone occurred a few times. The CDR3 region has the DNA TGTGCCAGCAGCCTCGGGACAGGGGTCCAAACCTACAATGAGCAGTTCTTC. It codes for CASSLGTGVQTYNEQFF. The gene calls are TRBV5-5 and TRBJ2-1; the match to TRBD1 covers 10 bases. This CDR3 spans 17 amino acids. With 4 bases clipped from V and 2 bases from J, the junction kept 9 bases outside the gene matches. CDR1 is SGHKS and CDR2 is YYEKEE in the germline V gene (reference sequence).

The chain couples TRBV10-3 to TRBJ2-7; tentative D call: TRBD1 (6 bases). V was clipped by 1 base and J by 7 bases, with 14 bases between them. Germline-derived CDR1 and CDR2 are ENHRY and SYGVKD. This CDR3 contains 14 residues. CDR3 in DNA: TGTGCCATCAGTGAGTTGACAGGCGCTGGAGAGCAGTACTTC. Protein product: CAISELTGAGEQYF.

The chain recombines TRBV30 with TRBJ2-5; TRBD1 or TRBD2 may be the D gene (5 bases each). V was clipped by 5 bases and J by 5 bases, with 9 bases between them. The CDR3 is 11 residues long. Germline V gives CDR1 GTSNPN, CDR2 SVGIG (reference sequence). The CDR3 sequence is CAWGGRETQYF. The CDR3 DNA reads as TGTGCCTGGGGGGGAAGGGAGACCCAGTACTTC.

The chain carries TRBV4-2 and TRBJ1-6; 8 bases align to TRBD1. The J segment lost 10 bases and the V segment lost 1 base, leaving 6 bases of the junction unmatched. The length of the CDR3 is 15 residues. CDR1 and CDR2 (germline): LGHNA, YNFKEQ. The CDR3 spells CASSQAGQGGSPLHF. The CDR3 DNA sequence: TGTGCCAGCAGCCAAGCTGGACAGGGAGGCTCACCCCTCCACTTT.

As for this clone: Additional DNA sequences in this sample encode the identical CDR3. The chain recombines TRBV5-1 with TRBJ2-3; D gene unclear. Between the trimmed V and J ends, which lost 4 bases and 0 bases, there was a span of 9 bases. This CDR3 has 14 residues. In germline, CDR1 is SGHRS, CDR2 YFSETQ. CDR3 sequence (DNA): TGCGCCAGCAGCCTAGGGTCTAGCACAGATACGCAGTATTTT. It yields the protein CASSLGSSTDTQYF.

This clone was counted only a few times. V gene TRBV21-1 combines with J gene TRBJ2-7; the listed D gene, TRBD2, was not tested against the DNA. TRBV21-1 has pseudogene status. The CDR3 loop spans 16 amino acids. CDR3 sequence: CASSKVGERGAYEQYF. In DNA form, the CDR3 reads TGTGCCAGCAGCAAAGTAGGGGAGCGGGGAGCCTACGAGCAGTACTTC.

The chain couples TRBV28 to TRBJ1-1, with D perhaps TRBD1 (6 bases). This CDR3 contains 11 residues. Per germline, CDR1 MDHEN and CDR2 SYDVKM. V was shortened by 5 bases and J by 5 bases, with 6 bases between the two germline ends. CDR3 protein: CASSGQTEAFF. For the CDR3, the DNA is TGTGCCAGCAGTGGACAGACTGAAGCTTTCTTT.

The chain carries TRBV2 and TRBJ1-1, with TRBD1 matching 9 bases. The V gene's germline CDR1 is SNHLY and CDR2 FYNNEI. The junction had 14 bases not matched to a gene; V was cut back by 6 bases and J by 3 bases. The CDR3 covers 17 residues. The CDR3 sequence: CASRSPGTGFEDTEAFF. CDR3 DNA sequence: TGTGCCAGCAGGAGTCCCGGGACAGGGTTCGAGGACACTGAAGCTTTCTTT.

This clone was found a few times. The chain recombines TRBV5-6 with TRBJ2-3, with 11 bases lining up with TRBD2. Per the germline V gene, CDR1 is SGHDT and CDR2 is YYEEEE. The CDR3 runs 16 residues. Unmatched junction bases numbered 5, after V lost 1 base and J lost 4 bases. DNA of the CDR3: TGTGCCAGCAGCTTGACTAGCGGGGGCCCCGCAGATACGCAGTATTTT. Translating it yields CASSLTSGGPADTQYF. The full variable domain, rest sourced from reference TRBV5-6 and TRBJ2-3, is DAGVTQSPTHLIKTRGQQVTLRCSPKSGHDTVSWYQQALGQGPQFIFQYYEEEERQRGNFPDRFSGHQFPNYSSELNVNALLLGDSALYLCASSLTSGGPADTQYFGPGTRLTVL.

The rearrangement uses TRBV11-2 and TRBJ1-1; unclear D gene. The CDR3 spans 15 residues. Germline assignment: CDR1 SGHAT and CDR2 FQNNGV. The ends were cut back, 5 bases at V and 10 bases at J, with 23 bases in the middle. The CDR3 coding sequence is TGTGCCAGCAGCCCTCTTCAGTATATTGGTCGAGGAGCTTTCTTT. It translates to CASSPLQYIGRGAFF.

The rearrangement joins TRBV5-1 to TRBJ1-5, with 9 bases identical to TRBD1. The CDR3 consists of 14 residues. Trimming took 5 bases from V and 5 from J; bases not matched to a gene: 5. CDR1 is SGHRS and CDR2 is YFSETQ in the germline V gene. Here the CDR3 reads CASRAGQGDQPQHF. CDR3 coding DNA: TGCGCCAGCAGAGCGGGACAGGGAGATCAGCCCCAGCATTTT.

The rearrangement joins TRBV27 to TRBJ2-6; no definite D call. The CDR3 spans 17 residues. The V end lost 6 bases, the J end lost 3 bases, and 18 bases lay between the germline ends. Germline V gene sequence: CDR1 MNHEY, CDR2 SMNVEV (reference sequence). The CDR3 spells CASSNRAKTDGANVLTF. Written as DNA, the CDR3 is TGTGCCAGCAGCAACCGGGCCAAGACCGATGGGGCCAACGTCCTGACTTTC.

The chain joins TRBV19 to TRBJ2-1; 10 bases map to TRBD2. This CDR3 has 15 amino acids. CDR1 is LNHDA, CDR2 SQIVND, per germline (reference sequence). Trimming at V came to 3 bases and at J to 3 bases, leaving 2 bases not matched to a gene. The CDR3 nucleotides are TGTGCCAGTAGTATCGGGACTAGCGACTACAATGAGCAGTTCTTC. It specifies CASSIGTSDYNEQFF.